This T cell receptor (beta chain) was sequenced in a study of OX40 agonist ivuxolimab in advanced cancers. Overall study context: All patients had ivuxolimab intravenously every 2 weeks at 0.01 to 10 mg/kg.

Trimming took 0 bases from V and 6 from J, leaving 12 bases between them. CDR1 is SGHRS and CDR2 is YFSETQ in the germline V gene. CDR3 length equals 14 residues. Data came from immunoSEQ multiplex PCR; TCRdb stores just in-frame clones and leaves some out. The data hold tens of thousands of clones, with roughly nine tenths observed a single time. V and J are TRBV5-1 and TRBJ1-1, with D unclear. The sequences come from CD4+ or CD8+ T cells sorted from blood, collected in a trial of the OX40 agonist ivuxolimab. The sequence was collected from an adult with an advanced solid tumor such as melanoma, head and neck, liver or kidney cancer. As DNA, the CDR3 is TGCGCCAGCAGCTTGGTTGGACTAGACGCTGAAGCTTTCTTT. Translated: CASSLVGLDAEAFF.